This TCR beta chain derives from a study of blood T cells in healthy people across ages. Unmatched junction bases numbered 13, after V lost 0 bases and J lost 4 bases. The CDR3 runs to 18 residues. CDR1 is LGHNA and CDR2 is YNFKEQ in the germline V gene. Primers used in a second PCR of about 7 to 12 cycles were a sample-barcoded 5' primer and a J-beta primer mix. TCRdb fed the 5' RACE reads into MiXCR, producing one record per CDR3 protein. Seen here are hundreds of thousands of distinct CDR3 sequences, about 52% observed once, and the top ten hold about a third. Caucasian, healthy and from Russia, the donors were aged between 6 and 90.

V and J are TRBV4-2 and TRBJ1-1; TRBD1 aligns across 8 bases. The receptor was derived from a woman aged 60-75 years in good health. Sequenced input: blood. The CDR3 loop reads CASSQDPQGVRLGTEAFF. Written as DNA, the CDR3 is TGTGCCAGCAGCCAAGATCCACAGGGGGTAAGGTTAGGCACTGAAGCTTTCTTT.